This record looks at one T cell receptor (beta chain) sequence and its context. Its antigen remains unidentified. Assay used: immunoSEQ multiplex PCR; TCRdb lists only in-frame clones, some missing. Altogether about 68,000 clones are present, 91% being singletons, with the ten largest covering 0.31%. The data were taken from a study of OX40 agonist ivuxolimab in advanced cancers. Study as a whole: Ivuxolimab doses were 0.01, 0.1, 0.3, 1.5, 3 or 10 mg/kg every 2 weeks. Partial responses were recorded for three patients, including one with hepatocellular carcinoma and two with cutaneous melanoma. At under 85% male, the cohort had a mean age of 60 years, ranging from 23 to 79.

Findings and limits, study-wide: Expanded peripheral T-cell antigen specificity went undetermined.

Per the germline V gene, CDR1 is SEHNR and CDR2 is FQNEAQ (reference sequence). V lost 5 bases and J lost 8, with 18 bases in between. The CDR3 has 14 residues. The receptor comes from an adult with an advanced solid tumor such as melanoma, head and neck, liver or kidney cancer. The chain employs TRBV7-9 and TRBJ1-1; TRBD1 might be the D (5 bases). Source: CD4+ or CD8+ T cells sorted from blood, taken in a trial of the OX40 agonist ivuxolimab. The CDR3 here is CASSPRQYEVEAFF. The CDR3 bases are TGTGCCAGCAGCCCCCGACAGTATGAGGTAGAAGCTTTCTTT.